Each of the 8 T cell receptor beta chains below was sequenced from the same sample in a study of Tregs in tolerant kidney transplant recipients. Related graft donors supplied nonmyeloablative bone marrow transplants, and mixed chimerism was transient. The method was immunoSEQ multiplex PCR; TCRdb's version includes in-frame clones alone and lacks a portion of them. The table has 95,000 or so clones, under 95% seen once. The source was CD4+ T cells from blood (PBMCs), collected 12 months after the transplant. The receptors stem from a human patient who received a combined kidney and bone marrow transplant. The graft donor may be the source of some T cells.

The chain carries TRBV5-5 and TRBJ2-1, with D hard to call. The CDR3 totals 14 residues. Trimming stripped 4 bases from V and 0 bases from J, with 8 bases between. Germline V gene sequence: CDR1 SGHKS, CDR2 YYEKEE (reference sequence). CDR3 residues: CASSNGVSYNEQFF. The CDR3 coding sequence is TGTGCCAGCAGCAACGGAGTCTCCTACAATGAGCAGTTCTTC. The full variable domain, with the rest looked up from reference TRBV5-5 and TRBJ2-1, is DAGVTQSPTHLIKTRGQQVTLRCSPISGHKSVSWYQQVLGQGPQFIFQYYEKEERGRGNFPDRFSARQFPNYSSELNVNALLLGDSALYLCASSNGVSYNEQFFGPGTRLTVL.

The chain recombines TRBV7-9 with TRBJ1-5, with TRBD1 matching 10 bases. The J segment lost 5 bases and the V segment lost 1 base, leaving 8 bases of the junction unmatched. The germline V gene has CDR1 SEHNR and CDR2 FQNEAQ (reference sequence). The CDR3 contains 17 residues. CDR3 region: CASSLDGTGAWDQPQHF. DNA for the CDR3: TGTGCCAGCAGCTTAGACGGGACAGGGGCCTGGGATCAGCCCCAGCATTTT.

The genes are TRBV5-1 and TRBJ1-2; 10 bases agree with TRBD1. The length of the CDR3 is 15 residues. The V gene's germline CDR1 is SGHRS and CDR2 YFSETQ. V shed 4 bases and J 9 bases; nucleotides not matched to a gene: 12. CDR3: CASSRDRGTRPRYTF. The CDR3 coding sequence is TGCGCCAGCAGCAGGGACAGGGGAACCCGCCCGCGCTACACCTTC.

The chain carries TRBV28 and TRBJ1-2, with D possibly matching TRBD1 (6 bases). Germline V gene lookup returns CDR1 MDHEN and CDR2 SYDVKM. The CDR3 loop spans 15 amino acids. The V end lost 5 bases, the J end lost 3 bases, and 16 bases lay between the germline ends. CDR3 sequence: CASSPRDIRYYGYTF. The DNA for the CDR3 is TGTGCCAGCAGTCCTCGGGACATTCGATACTATGGCTACACCTTC.

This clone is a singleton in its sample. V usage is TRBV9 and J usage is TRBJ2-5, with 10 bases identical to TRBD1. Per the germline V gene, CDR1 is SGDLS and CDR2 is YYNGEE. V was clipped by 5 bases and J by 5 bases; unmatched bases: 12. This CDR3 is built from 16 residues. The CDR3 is CASSISGTGVGETQYF. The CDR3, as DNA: TGTGCCAGCAGTATTTCCGGGACAGGGGTTGGCGAGACCCAGTACTTC. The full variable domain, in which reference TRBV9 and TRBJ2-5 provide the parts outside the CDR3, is DSGVTQTPKHLITATGQRVTLRCSPRSGDLSVYWYQQSLDQGLQFLIQYYNGEERAKGNILERFSAQQFPDLHSELNLSSLELGDSALYFCASSISGTGVGETQYFGPGTRLLVL.

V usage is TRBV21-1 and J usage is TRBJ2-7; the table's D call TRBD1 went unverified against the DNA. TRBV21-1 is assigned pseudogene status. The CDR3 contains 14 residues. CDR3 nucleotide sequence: TGTGCCAGCAAATCGGACAGGGGGCTGGACGAGCAGTACTTC. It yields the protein CASKSDRGLDEQYF.

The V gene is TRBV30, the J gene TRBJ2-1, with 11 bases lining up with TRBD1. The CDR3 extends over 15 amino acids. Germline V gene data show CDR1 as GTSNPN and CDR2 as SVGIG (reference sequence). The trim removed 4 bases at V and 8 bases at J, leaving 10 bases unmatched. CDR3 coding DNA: TGTGCCTGGACGCCGGGACAGGGGGGTTTTGATGAGCAGTTCTTC. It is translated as CAWTPGQGGFDEQFF. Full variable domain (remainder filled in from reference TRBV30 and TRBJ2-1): SQTIHQWPATLVQPVGSPLSLECTVEGTSNPNLYWYRQAAGRGLQLLFYSVGIGQISSEVPQNLSASRPQDRQFILSSKKLLLSDSGFYLCAWTPGQGGFDEQFFGPGTRLTVL.

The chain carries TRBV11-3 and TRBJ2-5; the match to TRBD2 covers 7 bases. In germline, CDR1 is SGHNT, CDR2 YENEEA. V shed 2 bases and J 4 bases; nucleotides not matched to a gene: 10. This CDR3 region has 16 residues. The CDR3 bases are TGTGCCAGCAGCTTACGGTTGGTCGAGCGGGGAGAGACCCAGTACTTC. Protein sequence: CASSLRLVERGETQYF.